This is a list of T cell receptor beta chains from one sample in a study of kidney transplant recipient with SARS-CoV-2 infection. TCRdb fed the reads into MiXCR, producing one record per CDR3 protein. The sample includes about 250,000 distinct CDR3 sequences, 29% seen only once; the top ten take roughly 7%. Material: a blood sample, obtained at baseline and on day 111 from a kidney transplant recipient. Receptor source: a male patient aged 25-45 years who had COVID-19 and was a kidney transplant recipient. Some T cells may have originated in the graft donor. Each CDR3 is given with its conserved first and last residue. Each record gives: D gene, clone size, J gene, V gene, CDR3 protein, CDR3 DNA. The D gene is left open where the match is weak. Part of the rows lack a size; the others show once, few, many or a class for expanded clones.

-	once	TRBJ1-6	TRBV21-1	CASSKGPNGGGSPHNSPLHF	TGTGCCAGCAGCAAAGGCCCTAACGGGGGTGGAAGTCCCCATAATTCACCCCTCCACTTT
TRBD2	-	TRBJ2-7	TRBV7-2	CASNLSVAGGSIYNEQYF	TGTGCCAGCAACTTATCAGTGGCGGGAGGATCAATTTACAATGAGCAGTACTTC
-	-	TRBJ2-1	TRBV19	CASSDFLAGSVNEQFF	TGTGCCAGTAGTGATTTCCTTGCGGGGTCGGTCAATGAGCAGTTCTTC
-	many	TRBJ1-2	TRBV30	CAWSHVRYRKTYGYTF	TGTGCCTGGTCGCACGTGCGTTATAGAAAGACCTATGGCTACACCTTC
TRBD1	many	TRBJ2-7	TRBV11-2	CASRSKPGQVYERVF	TGTGCCAGCAGGTCAAAGCCGGGACAGGTTTACGAAAGAGTCTTC
-	many	TRBJ1-2	TRBV12-2	CASRGRETPRKTYGYTF	TGTGCAAGTCGCGGGCGGGAGACTCCACGAAAGACCTATGGCTACACCTTC
-	many	TRBJ2-1	TRBV4-3	CASSQGSWRNYNEQFF	TGCGCCAGCAGCCAAGGGTCATGGCGGAACTACAATGAGCAGTTCTTC
-	-	TRBJ2-3	TRBV10-1	CASSESWGQGNTDTQYF	TGCGCCAGCAGTGAGTCATGGGGCCAGGGGAACACAGATACGCAGTATTTT
TRBD2	many	TRBJ2-1	TRBV24-1	CATSDETSLPLNEQFF	TGTGCCACCAGTGATGAGACTAGCCTACCCCTCAATGAGCAGTTCTTC
-	many	TRBJ1-1	TRBV19	CASSIDARNTEAFF	TGTGCCAGTAGTATAGATGCTCGGAACACTGAAGCTTTCTTT
TRBD1	many	TRBJ1-2	TRBV7-2	CASSRGQGPTIGYTF	TGTGCCAGCAGTAGGGGACAGGGACCAACTATTGGCTACACCTTC
TRBD1	many	TRBJ2-7	TRBV30	CAWTRLGQGAYEQYF	TGTGCCTGGACCCGCCTGGGACAGGGGGCCTACGAGCAGTACTTC
TRBD1	many	TRBJ1-5	TRBV5-6	CASSLTGDNQPQHF	TGTGCCAGCAGCTTGACAGGGGACAATCAGCCCCAGCATTTT
-	many	TRBJ1-2	TRBV6-6	CASSSLIGGRKTYGYTF	TGTGCCAGCAGTAGCTTAATAGGTGGGAGAAAGACCTATGGCTACACCTTC
-	few	TRBJ2-5	TRBV5-5	CASSPGVGEPETQYF	TGTGCCAGCAGCCCTGGAGTAGGAGAGCCAGAGACCCAGTACTTC
-	many	TRBJ1-2	TRBV25-1	CASSEELELGKTYGYTF	TGTGCCAGCAGTGAGGAGTTAGAACTGGGAAAGACCTATGGCTACACCTTC
TRBD1	many	TRBJ1-2	TRBV29-1	CSVQTTAGTDYGYTF	TGCAGCGTTCAAACTACCGCCGGGACAGACTATGGCTACACCTTC
TRBD2	few	TRBJ2-1	TRBV29-1	CSVELVAASGSRYNEQFF	TGCAGCGTTGAATTGGTCGCGGCTAGCGGGAGCCGCTACAATGAGCAGTTCTTC
-	many	TRBJ1-2	TRBV11-2	CASSTPRTSRKTYGYTF	TGTGCCAGCAGCACCCCGAGAACAAGCAGAAAGACCTATGGCTACACCTTC
TRBD1	many	TRBJ1-4	TRBV18	CASSLTGTDEKLFF	TGTGCCAGCTCACTCACCGGGACAGATGAAAAACTGTTTTTT
-	many	TRBJ2-1	TRBV24-1	CATSDHGTLNEQFF	TGTGCCACCAGTGATCACGGGACTCTCAATGAGCAGTTCTTC
-	many	TRBJ1-6	TRBV6-5	CASSYSGTPKYSDNSPLHF	TGTGCCAGCAGCTACTCCGGGACACCTAAGTATTCCGATAATTCACCCCTCCACTTT
-	many	TRBJ1-4	TRBV7-7	CASSLAGDEKLFF	TGTGCTAGCAGCTTAGCGGGAGATGAAAAACTGTTTTTT
-	-	TRBJ2-3	TRBV18	CASSRGSRTDTQYF	TGTGCCAGCTCACGAGGATCACGCACAGATACGCAGTATTTT
-	many	TRBJ2-6	TRBV12-3/TRBV12-4	CASSLGAPSSSGANVLTF	TGTGCCAGCAGTTTGGGGGCGCCCTCGAGCTCTGGGGCCAACGTCCTGACTTTC
-	-	TRBJ1-2	TRBV5-6	CAGVGNNSRKTYGYTF	TGTGCCGGCGTAGGGAACAATAGTCGAAAGACCTATGGCTACACCTTC
-	many	TRBJ2-2	TRBV9	CASRAGNGLLTGELFF	TGTGCCAGCAGAGCTGGGAATGGCCTCTTAACCGGGGAGCTGTTTTTT
-	many	TRBJ1-1	TRBV7-3	CASSLWQNTEAFF	TGTGCCAGCAGCCTATGGCAGAACACTGAAGCTTTCTTT
-	many	TRBJ2-1	TRBV29-1	CSAQAGLVPEQFF	TGCAGCGCACAAGCGGGTTTGGTGCCTGAGCAGTTCTTC
TRBD2	few	TRBJ2-3	TRBV5-6	CASSRGRAGADTQYF	TGTGCCAGCAGCCGAGGGAGGGCCGGGGCGGATACGCAGTATTTT
-	-	TRBJ1-2	TRBV6-1	CASSRELPYGKTYGYTF	TGTGCCAGCAGTCGGGAATTGCCTTACGGAAAGACCTATGGCTACACCTTC
-	-	TRBJ2-4	TRBV28	CASARGGGEGKNIQYF	TGTGCCAGCGCCCGAGGAGGGGGCGAGGGCAAAAACATTCAGTACTTC
-	-	TRBJ1-2	TRBV25-1	CASSAATELGKTYGYTF	TGTGCCAGCAGTGCGGCCACAGAACTGGGAAAGACCTATGGCTACACCTTC
-	few	TRBJ1-4	TRBV27	CASLDGRPRLGEKLFF	TGTGCCAGCCTCGACGGCCGGCCGCGGTTGGGTGAAAAACTGTTTTTT
TRBD1	many	TRBJ1-5	TRBV5-5	CASSSGQGIGGPQHF	TGTGCCAGCAGCTCTGGACAGGGTATAGGCGGGCCCCAGCATTTT
-	-	TRBJ2-7	TRBV12-3/TRBV12-4	CAGSLGTKYEQYF	TGTGCCGGCAGTTTGGGGACAAAATACGAGCAGTACTTC
-	many	TRBJ1-4	TRBV7-2	CASSSQVATNEKLFF	TGTGCCAGCAGCTCGCAAGTTGCAACTAATGAAAAACTGTTTTTT
-	many	TRBJ2-2	TRBV29-1	CSVAGTKATGELFF	TGCAGCGTCGCCGGGACCAAGGCCACCGGGGAGCTGTTTTTT
TRBD1	many	TRBJ2-7	TRBV14	CASSHRIKGALGEQYF	TGTGCCAGCAGCCACAGAATCAAGGGGGCGCTTGGCGAGCAGTACTTC
-	many	TRBJ1-2	TRBV2	CASLDRRYGYTF	TGTGCCAGCCTCGACAGGCGCTATGGCTACACCTTC
TRBD1	many	TRBJ2-7	TRBV6-8	CASRHDRGYEQYF	TGTGCCAGCAGACACGACAGGGGGTACGAGCAGTACTTC
TRBD2	many	TRBJ2-1	TRBV20-1	CSVGGLTLRGEQFF	TGCAGTGTGGGAGGGCTCACCCTCCGGGGGGAGCAGTTCTTC
-	-	TRBJ2-4	TRBV21-1	CASRGILATVMQDTRYF	TGTGCTAGCAGGGGGATACTAGCTACAGTCATGCAAGATACGCGGTATTTT
TRBD2	many	TRBJ2-3	TRBV27	CASSPQLGRGPDTQYF	TGTGCCAGCAGTCCCCAGTTGGGGAGGGGTCCAGATACGCAGTATTTT
-	many	TRBJ2-2	TRBV18	CASSPELGASSLFF	TGTGCCAGCTCACCAGAATTGGGGGCCAGTTCGCTGTTTTTT
-	few	TRBJ2-3	TRBV18	CASSPPTGVGPDTQYF	TGTGCCAGCTCACCACCCACGGGGGTTGGCCCAGATACGCAGTATTTT
-	many	TRBJ1-1	TRBV11-2	CASSLVSREGAFF	TGTGCCAGCAGCTTAGTTTCCAGGGAGGGAGCTTTCTTT
-	many	TRBJ1-4	TRBV10-3	CAITPVGGEKLFF	TGTGCCATCACTCCCGTTGGAGGAGAAAAACTGTTTTTT
-	many	TRBJ1-2	TRBV24-1	CATSRDASTRKTYGYTF	TGTGCCACCAGTCGGGACGCTAGTACCAGAAAGACCTATGGCTACACCTTC
-	many	TRBJ2-7	TRBV12-3/TRBV12-4	CASSLRVEQYF	TGTGCCAGCAGTTTAAGGGTTGAGCAGTACTTC
-	many	TRBJ1-2	TRBV24-1	CATSCKYSTRKTYGYTF	TGTGCCACCAGTTGCAAGTATAGTACCAGAAAGACCTATGGCTACACCTTC
-	-	TRBJ1-2	TRBV3-1	CASSQGHTLRKTYGYTF	TGTGCCAGCAGCCAAGGTCACACCCTTCGAAAGACCTATGGCTACACCTTC
-	many	TRBJ1-3	TRBV3-1	CASSQRGSSGNTIYF	TGTGCCAGCAGCCAACGGGGCAGCTCTGGAAACACCATATATTTT
-	many	TRBJ2-7	TRBV30	CAWSHGLSSYEQYF	TGTGCCTGGAGTCACGGACTAAGCTCCTACGAGCAGTACTTC
-	many	TRBJ1-1	TRBV30	CAWIEDRESSEAFF	TGTGCCTGGATCGAGGACAGAGAATCATCTGAAGCTTTCTTT
-	many	TRBJ1-2	TRBV1	CTSCGTELYGYTF	TGCACCAGCTGCGGTACCGAACTCTATGGCTACACCTTC
-	many	TRBJ2-7	TRBV20-1	CSAGRVGRYF	TGCAGTGCCGGGCGGGTCGGTCGTTACTTC
-	many	TRBJ1-2	TRBV10-2	CASSSTSTSRKTYGYTF	TGCGCCAGCAGTAGTACTAGCACTTCTAGAAAGACCTATGGCTACACCTTC
-	many	TRBJ2-7	TRBV12-3/TRBV12-4	CASRALDRSEQYF	TGTGCCAGCAGGGCGCTGGACCGCTCCGAGCAGTACTTC
-	many	TRBJ1-2	TRBV6-6	CASSYKTTEYGYTF	TGTGCCAGCAGTTACAAAACGACAGAGTATGGCTACACCTTC